These 16 T cell receptor beta chains were all obtained from the same sample, sequenced in a study of blood T cell repertoires in COVID-19. Some clones are missing from TCRdb's copy, which holds only in-frame ones; the method was immunoSEQ multiplex PCR. In the table there are 110,000 to 150,000 clones, around 90% of which are singletons. The sequencing sample was made of peripheral blood. The source of these receptors is a woman aged 55-69 years with acute or convalescent COVID-19.

The gene calls are TRBV5-4 and TRBJ1-2; TRBD1 agrees at 8 bases. Germline CDR1 is SGHNT and CDR2 is YYREEE (reference sequence). The CDR3 runs 14 residues. The ends lost 5 bases at V and 2 bases at J; junction bases unmatched: 5. As DNA, the CDR3 is TGTGCCAGCAGACTCGGACAGGGCAACTATGGCTACACCTTC. Translation gives CASRLGQGNYGYTF.

The gene calls are TRBV3-1 (or the pseudogene TRBV3-2) and TRBJ2-7, with no clear D. CDR3 length: 15 amino acids. The germline gives CDR1 LGHDT, CDR2 YNNKEL (reference sequence). Trimming took 1 base from V and 2 from J, leaving 12 bases between them. CDR3 coding DNA: TGTGCCAGCAGCCAAGTACAGACAAGTCCCTACGAGCAGTACTTC. Its protein is CASSQVQTSPYEQYF.

This clone was seen only once. Other nucleotide sequences in the sample specify the same CDR3. The CDR3 is CASSLRAGASNQPQHF. The DNA for the CDR3 is TGTGCCAGCAGTTTACGGGCGGGGGCAAGCAATCAGCCCCAGCATTTT. The chain recombines TRBV27 with TRBJ1-5; a weak D match, TRBD1 (6 bases). Germline V CDR1 and CDR2: MNHEY, SMNVEV (reference sequence). V was pared by 2 bases and J by 1 base, with 12 bases between. This CDR3 has 16 amino acids.

The chain recombines TRBV20-1 with TRBJ1-5; D perhaps matches TRBD1 (5 bases). The germline CDR1 and CDR2 sequences are DFQATT and SNEGSKA (reference sequence). CDR3 length: 15 amino acids. The V end was cut by 3 bases, the J end by 8 bases, with 20 bases between. The CDR3 nucleotides read TGCAGTGCTAGTTCCAGATCCCTTACGGGGGAGCCCCAGCATTTT. Translated: CSASSRSLTGEPQHF.

The chain links TRBV30 to TRBJ2-1; TRBD2 matches at 7 bases. This CDR3 spans 11 amino acids. The J segment lost 9 bases and the V segment lost 3 bases, leaving 2 bases of the junction unmatched. CDR1 GTSNPN and CDR2 SVGIG come from the germline V gene (reference sequence). CDR3: CAWSTSVEQFF. In DNA form, the CDR3 reads TGTGCCTGGAGCACTAGCGTTGAGCAGTTCTTC.

The chain combines TRBV6-5 with TRBJ1-5; possibly TRBD1 for D (5 bases). Germline V CDR1 and CDR2: MNHEY, SVGAGI. The CDR3 extends over 15 amino acids. Trimming took off 0 bases at V and 5 bases at J, with 11 bases between the two ends. CDR3 DNA sequence: TGTGCCAGCAGTTACTCAGATGACAGAGATCAGCCCCAGCATTTT. The encoded protein is CASSYSDDRDQPQHF.

This rearrangement joins TRBV4-3 to TRBJ1-6, with TRBD1 identical over 7 bases. The V and J ends lost 1 base and 5 bases, in that order; junction bases with no gene match: 5. The germline V gene encodes CDR1 LGHNA and CDR2 YSLEER. The CDR3 spans 16 residues. The DNA for the CDR3 is TGCGCCAGCAGCCAAGTAGGGGGACAGAATAATTCACCCCTCCACTTT. This encodes CASSQVGGQNNSPLHF.

The chain combines TRBV7-9 with TRBJ1-2; 12 bases line up with TRBD1. Unmatched junction bases numbered 17, after V lost 4 bases and J lost 8 bases. Germline V gives CDR1 SEHNR, CDR2 FQNEAQ (reference sequence). The CDR3 runs 18 residues. The CDR3 region has the DNA TGTGCCAGCAGCTCCCCAGTTGGGACAGGGGGCTATACGGACGGCTACACCTTC. Translated, it gives CASSSPVGTGGYTDGYTF.

The rearrangement uses TRBV18 and TRBJ2-3; 14 bases agree with TRBD2. CDR3 length: 16 residues. The J segment lost 3 bases and the V segment lost 4 bases, leaving 3 bases of the junction unmatched. Germline CDR1 reads KGHSH; CDR2 reads LQKENI. CDR3 DNA sequence: TGTGCCAGCTCACGACTAGCGGGGGGGCCGACAGATACGCAGTATTTT. This translates into CASSRLAGGPTDTQYF.

This clone was observed once. The chain combines TRBV11-2 with TRBJ2-7; 9 bases are shared with TRBD1. The germline CDR1 and CDR2 sequences are SGHAT and FQNNGV. The length of the CDR3 is 14 residues. Trimming removed 4 bases from V and 2 bases from J; junction bases left unmatched: 3. This chain's CDR3 is CASSSGTGPYEQYF. The CDR3 DNA reads TGTGCCAGCAGCTCCGGGACAGGGCCCTACGAGCAGTACTTC.

The chain links TRBV9 to TRBJ2-1, with 8 bases matching TRBD2. The V and J ends lost 1 base and 7 bases, in that order; junction bases with no gene match: 4. Germline-derived CDR1 and CDR2 are SGDLS and YYNGEE. The CDR3 extends over 14 amino acids. As DNA, the CDR3 is TGTGCCAGCAGCGTATGGGCTAGCGGGAATGAGCAGTTCTTC. Amino acids: CASSVWASGNEQFF.

The chain is built from TRBV5-1 and TRBJ2-3, with D maybe TRBD1 (6 bases). Per germline, CDR1 SGHRS and CDR2 YFSETQ. The CDR3 sequence is 15 residues long. V lost 5 bases to trimming and J lost 4 bases, with 17 bases between them. CDR3 bases: TGCGCCAGCAGTTCACAGGGATCTTCAGCAGATACGCAGTATTTT. This codes for CASSSQGSSADTQYF.

This clone has a single count. J is TRBJ2-2 and V is TRBV28, with D maybe TRBD1 (6 bases). Germline V CDR1 and CDR2: MDHEN, SYDVKM. V shed 8 bases and J shed 7 bases, with 17 bases lying between them. The CDR3 is made up of 14 amino acids. CDR3 sequence reads: CASLTGGAGGELFF. The CDR3 DNA sequence: TGTGCCAGCCTTACTGGGGGCGCCGGCGGGGAGCTGTTTTTT.

The chain couples TRBV24-1 to TRBJ1-5; TRBD1 might be the D (5 bases). The CDR3 is 13 residues long. The V gene's germline CDR1 is KGHDR and CDR2 SFDVKD. Trimming cost V 7 bases and J 4 bases, with 10 bases left between them. CDR3 loop: CATSDRSNQPQHF. CDR3 sequence (DNA): TGTGCCACCAGCGACAGATCAAATCAGCCCCAGCATTTT.

V usage is TRBV5-6 and J usage is TRBJ1-5; D call uncertain. Trimming shortened V by 4 bases and J by 4 bases, and 21 bases separated the two germline ends. Germline CDR1 is SGHDT and CDR2 is YYEEEE. The CDR3 has 17 amino acids. CDR3 region: CASSPWMFQGGNQPQHF. For the CDR3, the DNA is TGTGCCAGCAGCCCCTGGATGTTCCAAGGCGGGAATCAGCCCCAGCATTTT. Complete variable domain (other parts from reference TRBV5-6 and TRBJ1-5): DAGVTQSPTHLIKTRGQQVTLRCSPKSGHDTVSWYQQALGQGPQFIFQYYEEEERQRGNFPDRFSGHQFPNYSSELNVNALLLGDSALYLCASSPWMFQGGNQPQHFGDGTRLSIL.

This clone was seen just once. V and J are TRBV4-1 and TRBJ1-3; tentative D call: TRBD1 (5 bases). Germline V gene data show CDR1 as MGHRA and CDR2 as YSYEKL. The length of the CDR3 is 18 residues. The V and J ends lost 4 bases and 0 bases respectively, with 19 bases between them. The CDR3 sequence: CASSRISLDSHSGNTIYF. CDR3 nucleotide sequence: TGCGCCAGCAGCCGAATTTCATTAGACAGCCACTCTGGAAACACCATATATTTT.